This T cell receptor beta chain is drawn from a study of blood T cell repertoires in COVID-19. As for the study in general: The study drew acute and convalescent COVID-19 samples from the United States, Italy and Spain. The cDNA or gDNA used as material had been derived from T cells, B-cell-depleted T cells, or PBMCs.

V trimming: 7 bases; J trimming: 10 bases; junction bases outside the gene matches: 15. Germline V gives CDR1 SGHTA, CDR2 FQGNSA. This CDR3 region has 16 residues. In the authors' workflow: Researchers report that nucleated cell counts were estimated from reference gene primer amplification. Libraries were prepared by immunoSEQ multiplex PCR; TCRdb keeps only in-frame clonotypes and omits some of them. That table supplies the V and J calls and clone size; D and trimming were determined from the DNA. Among about 190,000 clones listed, roughly 84% were seen once. The rearrangement joins TRBV7-2 to TRBJ1-6; 8 bases line up with TRBD1. Sequencing was carried out using peripheral blood. The sequence came from a woman aged 80 or over with acute or convalescent COVID-19. The CDR3 sequence is CASNTDRASNKSPLHF. In nucleotides, the CDR3 is TGTGCCAGCAACACGGACAGGGCGTCGAACAAATCACCCCTCCACTTT.